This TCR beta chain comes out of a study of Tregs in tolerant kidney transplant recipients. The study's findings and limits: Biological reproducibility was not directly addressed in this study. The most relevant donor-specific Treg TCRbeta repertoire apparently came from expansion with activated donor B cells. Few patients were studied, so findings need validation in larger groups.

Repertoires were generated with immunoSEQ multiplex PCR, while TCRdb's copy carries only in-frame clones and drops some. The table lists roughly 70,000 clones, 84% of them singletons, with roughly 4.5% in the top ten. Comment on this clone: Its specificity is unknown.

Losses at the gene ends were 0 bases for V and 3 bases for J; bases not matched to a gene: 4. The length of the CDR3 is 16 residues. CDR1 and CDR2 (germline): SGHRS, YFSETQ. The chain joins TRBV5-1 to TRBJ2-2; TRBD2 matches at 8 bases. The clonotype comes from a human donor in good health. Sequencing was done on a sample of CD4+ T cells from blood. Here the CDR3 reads CASSLVSGADTGELFF. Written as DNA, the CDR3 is TGCGCCAGCAGCTTGGTTAGCGGGGCAGACACCGGGGAGCTGTTTTTT.